The rows below give T cell receptor beta chains drawn from one sample of a study of CD8 T cells in ankylosing spondylitis. Each CDR3 protein is one row after TCRdb ran MiXCR on the 5' RACE reads. The sample consists of about 240,000 distinct CDR3 sequences, more than 9% of them appearing once. The sequencing sample was made of blood, either unsorted or a sorted T cell fraction (not recorded which). The receptors stem from a male donor with ankylosing spondylitis or in good health (not recorded which). Each CDR3 is given with its conserved first and last residue. D genes are given only for firm matches. Size tells how often a clone was seen (once, few, many) or the class of an expanded clone, and some rows leave it out.

v_gene	j_gene	d_gene	abundance	CDR3nt	CDR3aa
TRBV5-1	TRBJ2-7	NA	many	TGCGCCAGCAGCCCAGTTCCAAGAACCTACGAGCAGTACTTC	CASSPVPRTYEQYF
TRBV11-2	TRBJ2-7	NA	few	TGTGCCAGCAGCCCCGGGACATTGAGCGAGCAGTACTTC	CASSPGTLSEQYF
TRBV20-1	TRBJ2-7	NA	many	TGCAGTGCTAGAGATTTTGAGCACGAGCAGTACTTC	CSARDFEHEQYF
TRBV3-1	TRBJ2-2	NA	NA	TGTGCCAGCAGCCTCAGGAACACCGGGGAGCTGTTTTTT	CASSLRNTGELFF
TRBV5-1	TRBJ1-2	NA	few	TGCGCCAGCAGCCCCGACATCTATGGCTACACCTTC	CASSPDIYGYTF
TRBV3-1	TRBJ2-7	NA	many	TGTGCCAGCAGCCAAGTATGGGGATCCGAGCAGTACTTC	CASSQVWGSEQYF
TRBV30	TRBJ1-1	NA	many	TGTGCCTGGAGTGTAAGTACCCCTGAAGCTTTCTTT	CAWSVSTPEAFF
TRBV4-1	TRBJ2-5	NA	many	TGCGCCAGCAGCCATGCCGGGGAAGAGACCCAGTACTTC	CASSHAGEETQYF
TRBV7-9	TRBJ2-1	NA	NA	TGTGCCAGCAGCTCGCTCGCGGGGTCTAGCTCCTACAATGAGCAGTTCTTC	CASSSLAGSSSYNEQFF
TRBV20-1	TRBJ2-5	NA	many	TGCAGTGCTAGATCGGTGGAGACCCAGTACTTC	CSARSVETQYF
TRBV3-1	TRBJ2-5	NA	few	TGTGCCAGCAGCCGACTTTCGTCGGAGACCCAGTACTTC	CASSRLSSETQYF
TRBV21-1	TRBJ2-6	NA	many	TGTGCCAGCAGCAAAGTGAGACAGGGAGCCGGGGCCAACGTCCTGACTTTC	CASSKVRQGAGANVLTF
TRBV20-1	TRBJ2-1	NA	many	TGCAGTGCTGGGGTTGGGGGGAGCTCCTACAATGAGCAGTTCTTC	CSAGVGGSSYNEQFF
TRBV6-6	TRBJ1-1	NA	many	TGTGCCAGCTCACTGGGCCGGATCCCTGAAGCTTTCTTT	CASSLGRIPEAFF
TRBV2	TRBJ1-3	NA	many	TGTGCCAGCAGTGACGGGGGGCAGGGAAACACCATATATTTT	CASSDGGQGNTIYF
TRBV29-1	TRBJ2-7	TRBD1	many	TGCAGCGTAACAGGGGGCGGGTACGAGCAGTACTTC	CSVTGGGYEQYF
TRBV3-1	TRBJ1-1	TRBD1	many	TGTGCCAGCAGCCCGACAGGGAGCACTGAAGCTTTCTTT	CASSPTGSTEAFF
TRBV29-1	TRBJ1-3	NA	many	TGCAGCGTTGATTCGCCTGGAAACACCATATATTTT	CSVDSPGNTIYF
TRBV29-1	TRBJ1-2	NA	many	TGCAGCGTTGAAAAGGAGGACGTTCGTGGCTATGGCTACACCTTC	CSVEKEDVRGYGYTF
TRBV7-9	TRBJ2-1	NA	NA	TGTGCCAGCAGCTTAGATGGGACCTACAATGAGCAGTTCTTC	CASSLDGTYNEQFF
TRBV11-2	TRBJ1-2	NA	NA	TGTGCCAGCAGTTTCAACCCGCGGGACCGCAACTATGGCTACACCTTC	CASSFNPRDRNYGYTF